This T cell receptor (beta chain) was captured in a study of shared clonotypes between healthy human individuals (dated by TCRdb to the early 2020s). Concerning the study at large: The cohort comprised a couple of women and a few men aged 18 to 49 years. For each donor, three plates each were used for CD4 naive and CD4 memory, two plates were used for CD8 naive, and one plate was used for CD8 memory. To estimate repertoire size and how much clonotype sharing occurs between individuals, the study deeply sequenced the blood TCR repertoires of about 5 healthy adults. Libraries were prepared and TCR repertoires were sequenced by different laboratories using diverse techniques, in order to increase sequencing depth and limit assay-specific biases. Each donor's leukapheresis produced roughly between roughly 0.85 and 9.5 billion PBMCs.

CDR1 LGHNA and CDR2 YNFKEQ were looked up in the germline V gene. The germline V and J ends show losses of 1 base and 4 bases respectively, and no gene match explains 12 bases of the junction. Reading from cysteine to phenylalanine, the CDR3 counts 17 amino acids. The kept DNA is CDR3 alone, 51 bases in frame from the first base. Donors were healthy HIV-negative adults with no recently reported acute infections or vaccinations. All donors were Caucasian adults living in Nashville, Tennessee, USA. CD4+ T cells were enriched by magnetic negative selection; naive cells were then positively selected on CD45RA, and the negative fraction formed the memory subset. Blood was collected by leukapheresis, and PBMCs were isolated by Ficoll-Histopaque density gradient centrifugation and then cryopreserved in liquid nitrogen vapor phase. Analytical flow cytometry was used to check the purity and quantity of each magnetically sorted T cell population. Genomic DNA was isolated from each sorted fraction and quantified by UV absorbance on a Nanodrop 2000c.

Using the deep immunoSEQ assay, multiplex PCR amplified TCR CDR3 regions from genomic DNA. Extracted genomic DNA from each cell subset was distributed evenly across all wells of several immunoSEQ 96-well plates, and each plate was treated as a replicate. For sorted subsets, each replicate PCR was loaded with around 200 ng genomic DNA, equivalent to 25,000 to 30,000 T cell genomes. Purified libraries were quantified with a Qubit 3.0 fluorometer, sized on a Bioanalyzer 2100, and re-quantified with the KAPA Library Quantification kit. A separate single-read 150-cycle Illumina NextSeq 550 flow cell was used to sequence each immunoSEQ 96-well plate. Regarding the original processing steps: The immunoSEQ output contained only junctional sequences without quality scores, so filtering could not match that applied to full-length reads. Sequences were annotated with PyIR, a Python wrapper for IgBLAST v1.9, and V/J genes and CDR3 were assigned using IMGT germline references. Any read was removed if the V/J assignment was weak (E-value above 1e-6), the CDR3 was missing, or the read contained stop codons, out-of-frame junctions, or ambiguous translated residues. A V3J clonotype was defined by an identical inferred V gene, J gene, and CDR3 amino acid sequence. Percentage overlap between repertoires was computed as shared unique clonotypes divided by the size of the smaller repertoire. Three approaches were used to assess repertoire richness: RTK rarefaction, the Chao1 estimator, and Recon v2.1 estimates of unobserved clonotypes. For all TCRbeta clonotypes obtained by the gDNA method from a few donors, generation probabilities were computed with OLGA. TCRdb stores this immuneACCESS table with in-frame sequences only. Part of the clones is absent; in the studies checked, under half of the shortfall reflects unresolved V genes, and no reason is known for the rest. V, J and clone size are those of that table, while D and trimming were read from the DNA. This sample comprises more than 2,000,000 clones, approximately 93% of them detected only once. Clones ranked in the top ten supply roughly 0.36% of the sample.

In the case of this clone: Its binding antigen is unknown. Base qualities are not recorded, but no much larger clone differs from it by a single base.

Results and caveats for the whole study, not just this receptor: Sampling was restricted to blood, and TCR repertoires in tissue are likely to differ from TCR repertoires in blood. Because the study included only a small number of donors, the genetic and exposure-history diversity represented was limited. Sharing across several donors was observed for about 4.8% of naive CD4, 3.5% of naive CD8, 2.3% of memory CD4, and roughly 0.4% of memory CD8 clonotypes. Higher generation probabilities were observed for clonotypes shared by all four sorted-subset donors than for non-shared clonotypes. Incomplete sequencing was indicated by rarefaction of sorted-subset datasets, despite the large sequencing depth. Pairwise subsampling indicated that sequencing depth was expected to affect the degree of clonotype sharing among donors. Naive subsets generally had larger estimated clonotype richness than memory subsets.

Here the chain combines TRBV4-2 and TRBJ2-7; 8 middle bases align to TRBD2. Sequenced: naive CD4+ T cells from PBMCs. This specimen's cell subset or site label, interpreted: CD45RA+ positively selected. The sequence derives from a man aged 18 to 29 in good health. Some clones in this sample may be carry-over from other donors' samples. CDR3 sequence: CASSQAYGTRAVYEQYF. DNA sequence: TGTGCCAGCAGCCAAGCTTACGGGACTAGAGCGGTTTACGAGCAGTACTTC.